This TCR beta chain appears in the sequencing data of a study of shared clonotypes between healthy human individuals. Study observations and caveats: Clonotype sharing across donors was expected to vary with sequencing depth.

A remark on this clone: Antigen unknown.

The authors ran the assay at deep level. This table comes from immunoSEQ multiplex PCR, and its TCRdb copy is limited to in-frame clones, with some not included. Here the sample spans about 960,000 clones, approximately 80% being singletons. In the CD4+ fraction, cells were divided into CD45RA+ naive and CD45RA-negative memory subsets. V lost 1 base and J lost 2; bases outside the gene matches: 3. The germline CDR1 and CDR2 sequences are WSHSY and SAAADI. This CDR3 spans 15 amino acids. The material sequenced was memory CD4+ T cells sorted from blood. Subset denoted: CD45RA-negative fraction. The chain combines TRBV10-2 with TRBJ2-3; 7 bases are shared with TRBD2. The clonotype originates from a man between 18 and 35 years old in good health. CDR3 bases: TGCGCCAGCAGTGAGTACGGGGGGTCCACAGATACGCAGTATTTT. Its protein is CASSEYGGSTDTQYF.